This T cell receptor (beta chain) is from a study of shared clonotypes between healthy human individuals. Study-wide results and limits: At large depth, rarefaction still showed sorted-subset sequencing to be incomplete.

Data came from immunoSEQ multiplex PCR; TCRdb stores just in-frame clones and leaves some out. The sample lists approximately 640,000 clones, about 90% seen once, with more than 30% in the top ten. This clone turned up a few times. Its target is not known. This receptor was taken from a man between 18 and 29 years old in good health. Some clones in this sample may be carry-over from other donors' samples. Material: memory CD8+ T cells from PBMCs. Specified subset: CD45RO+ cells pooled with CCR7-negative TemRA cells.

CDR3 in DNA: TGTGCCAGCAGTGAAGGAATAGGGGAACGGGACGAGCAGTACTTC. Its protein product is CASSEGIGERDEQYF. The rearrangement uses TRBV6-1 and TRBJ2-7; D may be TRBD1 (5 bases). This CDR3 region has 15 residues. Germline CDR1 reads MNHNS; CDR2 reads SASEGT. The V end lost 1 base, the J end lost 5 bases, and 15 bases lay between the germline ends.